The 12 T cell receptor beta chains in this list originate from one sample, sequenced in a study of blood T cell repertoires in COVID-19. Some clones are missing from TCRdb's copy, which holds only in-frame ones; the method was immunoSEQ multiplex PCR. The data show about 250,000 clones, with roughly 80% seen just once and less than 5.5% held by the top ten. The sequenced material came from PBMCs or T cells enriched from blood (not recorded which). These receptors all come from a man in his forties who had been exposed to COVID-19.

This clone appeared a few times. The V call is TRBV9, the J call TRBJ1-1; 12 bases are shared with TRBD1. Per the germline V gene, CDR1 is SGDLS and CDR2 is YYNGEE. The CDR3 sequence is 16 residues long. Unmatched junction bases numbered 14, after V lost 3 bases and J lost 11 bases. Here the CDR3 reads CASSAGTGQGAREAFF. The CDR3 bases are TGTGCCAGCAGCGCAGGGACGGGACAGGGGGCGCGTGAGGCTTTCTTT. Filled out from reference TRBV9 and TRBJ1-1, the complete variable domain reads DSGVTQTPKHLITATGQRVTLRCSPRSGDLSVYWYQQSLDQGLQFLIQYYNGEERAKGNILERFSAQQFPDLHSELNLSSLELGDSALYFCASSAGTGQGAREAFFGQGTRLTVV.

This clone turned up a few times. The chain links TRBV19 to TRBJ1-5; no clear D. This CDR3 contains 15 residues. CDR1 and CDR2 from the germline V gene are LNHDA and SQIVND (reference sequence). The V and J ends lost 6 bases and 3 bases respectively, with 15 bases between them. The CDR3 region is CASRTIHRVNQPQHF. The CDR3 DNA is TGTGCCAGTAGAACAATCCACAGAGTCAATCAGCCCCAGCATTTT.

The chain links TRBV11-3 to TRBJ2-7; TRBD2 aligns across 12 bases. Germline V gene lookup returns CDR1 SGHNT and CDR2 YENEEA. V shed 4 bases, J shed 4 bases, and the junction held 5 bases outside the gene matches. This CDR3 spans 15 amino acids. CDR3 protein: CASSYRLAGVYEQYF. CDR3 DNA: TGTGCCAGCAGCTACCGACTAGCGGGAGTTTACGAGCAGTACTTC.

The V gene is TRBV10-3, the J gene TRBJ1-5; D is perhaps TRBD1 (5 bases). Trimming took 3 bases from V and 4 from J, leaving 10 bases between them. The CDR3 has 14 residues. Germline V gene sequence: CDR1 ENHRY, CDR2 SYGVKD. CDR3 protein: CAISDNGGNQPQHF. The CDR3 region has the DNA TGTGCCATCAGTGACAACGGGGGAAATCAGCCCCAGCATTTT.

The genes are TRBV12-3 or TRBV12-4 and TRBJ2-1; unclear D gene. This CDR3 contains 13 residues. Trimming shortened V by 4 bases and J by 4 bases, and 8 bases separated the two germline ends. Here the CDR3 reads CASSSAGYNEQFF. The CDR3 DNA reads TGTGCCAGCAGTTCGGCCGGGTACAATGAGCAGTTCTTC.

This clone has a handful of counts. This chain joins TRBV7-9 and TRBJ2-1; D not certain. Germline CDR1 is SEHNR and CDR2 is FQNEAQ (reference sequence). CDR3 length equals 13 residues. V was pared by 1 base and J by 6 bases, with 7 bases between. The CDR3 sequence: CASSLDFRNEQFF. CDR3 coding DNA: TGTGCCAGCAGCTTAGACTTCCGCAATGAGCAGTTCTTC.

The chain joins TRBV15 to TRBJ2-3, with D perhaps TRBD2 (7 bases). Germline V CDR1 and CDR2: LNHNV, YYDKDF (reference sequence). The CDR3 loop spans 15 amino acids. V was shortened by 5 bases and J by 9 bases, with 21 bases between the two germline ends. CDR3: CATSRGATSLITQYF. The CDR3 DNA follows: TGTGCCACCAGCCGGGGGGCGACTAGTCTAATAACGCAGTATTTT.

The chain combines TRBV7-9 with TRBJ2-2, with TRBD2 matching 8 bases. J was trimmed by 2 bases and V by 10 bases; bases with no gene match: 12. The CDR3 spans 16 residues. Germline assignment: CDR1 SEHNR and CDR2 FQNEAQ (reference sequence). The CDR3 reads CANSRAGGVNTGELFF. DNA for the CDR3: TGTGCCAACTCGAGGGCGGGAGGAGTTAACACCGGGGAGCTGTTTTTT.

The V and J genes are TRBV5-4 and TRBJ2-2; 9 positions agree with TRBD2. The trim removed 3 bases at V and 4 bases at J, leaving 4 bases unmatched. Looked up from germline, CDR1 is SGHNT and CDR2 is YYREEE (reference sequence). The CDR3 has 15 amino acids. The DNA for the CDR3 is TGTGCCAGCAGCTGGGGGACTAGCTCCACCGGGGAGCTGTTTTTT. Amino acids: CASSWGTSSTGELFF.

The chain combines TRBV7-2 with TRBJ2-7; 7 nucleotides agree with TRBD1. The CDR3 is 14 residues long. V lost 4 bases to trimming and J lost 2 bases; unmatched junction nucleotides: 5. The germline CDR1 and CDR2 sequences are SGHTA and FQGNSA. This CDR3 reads CASSSGQPTYEQYF. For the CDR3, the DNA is TGTGCCAGCAGCTCGGGACAGCCGACCTACGAGCAGTACTTC.

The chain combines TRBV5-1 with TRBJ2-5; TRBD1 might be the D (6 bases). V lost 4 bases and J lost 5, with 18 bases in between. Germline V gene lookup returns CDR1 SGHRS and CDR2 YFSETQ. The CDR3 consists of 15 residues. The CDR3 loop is CASSPGRQVGETQYF. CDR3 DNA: TGCGCCAGCAGCCCGGGCCGACAGGTAGGGGAGACCCAGTACTTC. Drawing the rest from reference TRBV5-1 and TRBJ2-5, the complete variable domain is KAGVTQTPRYLIKTRGQQVTLSCSPISGHRSVSWYQQTPGQGLQFLFEYFSETQRNKGNFPGRFSGRQFSNSRSEMNVSTLELGDSALYLCASSPGRQVGETQYFGPGTRLLVL.

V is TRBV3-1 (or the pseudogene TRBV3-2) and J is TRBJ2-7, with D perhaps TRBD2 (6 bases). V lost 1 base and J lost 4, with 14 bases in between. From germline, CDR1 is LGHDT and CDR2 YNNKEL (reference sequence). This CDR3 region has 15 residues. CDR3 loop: CASSQGHLAQYEQYF. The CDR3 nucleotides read TGTGCCAGCAGCCAAGGACACCTAGCGCAATACGAGCAGTACTTC.